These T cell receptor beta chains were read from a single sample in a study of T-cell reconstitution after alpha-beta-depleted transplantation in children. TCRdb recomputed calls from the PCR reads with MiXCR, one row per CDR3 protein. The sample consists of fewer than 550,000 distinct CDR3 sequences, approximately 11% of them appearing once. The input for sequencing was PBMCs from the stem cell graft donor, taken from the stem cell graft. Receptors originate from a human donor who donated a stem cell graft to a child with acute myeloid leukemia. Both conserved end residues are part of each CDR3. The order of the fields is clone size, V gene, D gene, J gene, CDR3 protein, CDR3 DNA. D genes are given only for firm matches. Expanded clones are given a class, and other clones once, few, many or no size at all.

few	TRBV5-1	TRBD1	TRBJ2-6	CASSWPGQGKTGANVLTF	TGCGCCAGCAGCTGGCCGGGACAGGGTAAGACTGGGGCCAACGTCCTGACTTTC
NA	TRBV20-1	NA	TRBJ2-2	CSAWDAPNTGELFF	TGCAGTGCTTGGGACGCGCCGAACACCGGGGAGCTGTTTTTT
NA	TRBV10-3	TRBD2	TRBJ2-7	CAIRGTSGNVYEQYF	TGTGCCATCAGGGGGACTAGCGGGAATGTTTACGAGCAGTACTTC
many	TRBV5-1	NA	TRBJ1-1	CASSRGLQNLAFF	TGCGCCAGCAGCAGGGGACTCCAAAACCTGGCTTTCTTT
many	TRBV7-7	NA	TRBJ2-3	CASSSGHSTDTQYF	TGTGCTAGCAGCTCGGGGCACAGCACAGATACGCAGTATTTT
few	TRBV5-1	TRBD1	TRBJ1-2	CASSDGQGNGYTF	TGCGCCAGCAGCGACGGACAGGGGAATGGCTACACCTTC
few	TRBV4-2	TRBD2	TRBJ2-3	CASSQVKGTSGTDTQYF	TGTGCCAGCAGCCAAGTTAAGGGGACTAGCGGAACAGATACGCAGTATTTT
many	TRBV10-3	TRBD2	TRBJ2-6	CAISEAGGTGANVLTF	TGTGCCATCAGTGAGGCGGGAGGTACCGGGGCCAACGTCCTGACTTTC
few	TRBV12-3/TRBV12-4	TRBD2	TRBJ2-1	CASSLRTRNNEQFF	TGTGCCAGCAGTTTACGGACTAGGAACAATGAGCAGTTCTTC
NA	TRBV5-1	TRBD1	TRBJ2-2	CASNGQGWNTGELFF	TGCGCCAGCAACGGACAGGGGTGGAACACCGGGGAGCTGTTTTTT
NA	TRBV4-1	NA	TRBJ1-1	CASSQDLRWNTEAFF	TGCGCCAGCAGCCAAGACTTACGGTGGAACACTGAAGCTTTCTTT
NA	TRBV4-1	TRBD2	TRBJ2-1	CASSQSRTSGILGQFF	TGCGCCAGCAGCCAATCCAGGACTAGCGGAATCCTGGGGCAGTTCTTC
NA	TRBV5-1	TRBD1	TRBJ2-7	CASSSQGTENYEQYF	TGCGCCAGCAGCTCACAGGGGACAGAGAACTACGAGCAGTACTTC
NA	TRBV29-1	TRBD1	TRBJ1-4	CSVGDRVEGKLFF	TGCAGCGTCGGGGACAGGGTGGAGGGAAAACTGTTTTTT
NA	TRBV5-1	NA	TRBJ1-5	CASSDAGVLGQPQHF	TGCGCCAGCAGCGATGCAGGGGTTTTAGGACAGCCCCAGCATTTT
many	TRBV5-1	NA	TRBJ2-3	CASSRPTDTQYF	TGCGCCAGCAGCCGACCGACAGATACGCAGTATTTT
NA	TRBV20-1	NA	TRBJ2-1	CSATDYYNEQFF	TGCAGTGCCACCGACTATTACAATGAGCAGTTCTTC
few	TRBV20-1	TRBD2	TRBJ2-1	CSARDGTSGSNEQFF	TGCAGTGCTAGAGATGGTACTAGCGGGAGCAATGAGCAGTTCTTC
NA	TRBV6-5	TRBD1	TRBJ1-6	CASSIDWQGASNSPLHF	TGTGCCAGCAGTATCGATTGGCAGGGGGCTTCGAATTCACCCCTCCACTTT
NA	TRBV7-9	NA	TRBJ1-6	CASTPGQSDNSPLHF	TGTGCCAGCACCCCGGGACAATCGGATAATTCACCCCTCCACTTT
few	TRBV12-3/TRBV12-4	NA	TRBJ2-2	CASSFMEALGKLFF	TGTGCCAGCAGTTTTATGGAGGCCCTGGGGAAGCTGTTTTTT
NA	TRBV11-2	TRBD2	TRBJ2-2	CATSPGGYTGELFF	TGTGCCACCTCTCCGGGAGGATACACCGGGGAGCTGTTTTTT
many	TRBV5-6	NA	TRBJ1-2	CASSFGQFYGYTF	TGTGCCAGCAGCTTCGGACAGTTCTATGGCTACACCTTC
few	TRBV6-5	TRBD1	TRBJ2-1	CASSHTGGSYNEQFF	TGTGCCAGCAGTCACACAGGGGGCTCCTACAATGAGCAGTTCTTC
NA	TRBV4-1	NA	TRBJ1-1	CASSQDPTPPSTEAFF	TGCGCCAGCAGCCAAGATCCGACGCCCCCCAGCACTGAAGCTTTCTTT
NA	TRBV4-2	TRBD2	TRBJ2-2	CASSPEAGALTGELFF	TGTGCCAGCAGCCCCGAAGCGGGAGCGCTAACCGGGGAGCTGTTTTTT